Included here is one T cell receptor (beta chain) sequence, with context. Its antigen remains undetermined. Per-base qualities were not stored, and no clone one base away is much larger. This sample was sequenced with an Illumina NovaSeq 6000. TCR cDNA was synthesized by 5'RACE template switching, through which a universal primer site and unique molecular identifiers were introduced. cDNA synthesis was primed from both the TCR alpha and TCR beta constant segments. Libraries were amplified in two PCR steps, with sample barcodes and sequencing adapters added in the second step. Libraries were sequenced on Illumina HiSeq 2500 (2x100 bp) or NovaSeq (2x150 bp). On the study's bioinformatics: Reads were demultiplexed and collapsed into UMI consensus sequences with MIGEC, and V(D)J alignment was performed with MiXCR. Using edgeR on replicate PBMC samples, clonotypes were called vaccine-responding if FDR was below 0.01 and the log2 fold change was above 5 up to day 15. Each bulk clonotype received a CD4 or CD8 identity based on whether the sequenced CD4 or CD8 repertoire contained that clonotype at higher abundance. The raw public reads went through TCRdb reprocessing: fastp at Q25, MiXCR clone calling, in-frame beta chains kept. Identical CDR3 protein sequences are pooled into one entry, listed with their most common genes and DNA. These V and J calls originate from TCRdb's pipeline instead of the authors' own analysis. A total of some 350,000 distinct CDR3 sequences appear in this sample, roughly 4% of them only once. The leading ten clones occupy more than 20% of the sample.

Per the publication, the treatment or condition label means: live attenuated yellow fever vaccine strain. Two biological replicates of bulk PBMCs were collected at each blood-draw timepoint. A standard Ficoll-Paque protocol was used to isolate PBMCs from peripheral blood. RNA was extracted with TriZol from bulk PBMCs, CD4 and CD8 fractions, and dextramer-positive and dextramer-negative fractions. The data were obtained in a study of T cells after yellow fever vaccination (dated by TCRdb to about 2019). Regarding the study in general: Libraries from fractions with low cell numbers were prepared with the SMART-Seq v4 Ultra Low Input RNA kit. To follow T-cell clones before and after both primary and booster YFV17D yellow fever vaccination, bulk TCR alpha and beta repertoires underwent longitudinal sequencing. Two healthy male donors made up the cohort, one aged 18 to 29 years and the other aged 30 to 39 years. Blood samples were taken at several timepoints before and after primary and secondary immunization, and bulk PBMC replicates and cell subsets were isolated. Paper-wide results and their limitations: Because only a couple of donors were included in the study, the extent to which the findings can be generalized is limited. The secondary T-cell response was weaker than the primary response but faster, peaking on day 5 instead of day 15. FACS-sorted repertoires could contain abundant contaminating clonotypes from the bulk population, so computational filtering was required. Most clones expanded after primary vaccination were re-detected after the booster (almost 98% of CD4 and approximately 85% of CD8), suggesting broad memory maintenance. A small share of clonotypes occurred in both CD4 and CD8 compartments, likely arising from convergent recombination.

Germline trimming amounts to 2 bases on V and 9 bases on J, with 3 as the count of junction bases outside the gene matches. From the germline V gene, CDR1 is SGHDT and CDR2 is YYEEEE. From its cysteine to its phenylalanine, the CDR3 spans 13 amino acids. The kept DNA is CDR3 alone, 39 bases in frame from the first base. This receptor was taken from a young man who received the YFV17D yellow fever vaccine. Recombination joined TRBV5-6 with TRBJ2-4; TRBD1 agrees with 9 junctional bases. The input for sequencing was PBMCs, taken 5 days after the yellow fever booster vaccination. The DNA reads TGTGCCAGCAGCTTAAGGGACAGGGTCATTCAGTACTTC. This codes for CASSLRDRVIQYF.